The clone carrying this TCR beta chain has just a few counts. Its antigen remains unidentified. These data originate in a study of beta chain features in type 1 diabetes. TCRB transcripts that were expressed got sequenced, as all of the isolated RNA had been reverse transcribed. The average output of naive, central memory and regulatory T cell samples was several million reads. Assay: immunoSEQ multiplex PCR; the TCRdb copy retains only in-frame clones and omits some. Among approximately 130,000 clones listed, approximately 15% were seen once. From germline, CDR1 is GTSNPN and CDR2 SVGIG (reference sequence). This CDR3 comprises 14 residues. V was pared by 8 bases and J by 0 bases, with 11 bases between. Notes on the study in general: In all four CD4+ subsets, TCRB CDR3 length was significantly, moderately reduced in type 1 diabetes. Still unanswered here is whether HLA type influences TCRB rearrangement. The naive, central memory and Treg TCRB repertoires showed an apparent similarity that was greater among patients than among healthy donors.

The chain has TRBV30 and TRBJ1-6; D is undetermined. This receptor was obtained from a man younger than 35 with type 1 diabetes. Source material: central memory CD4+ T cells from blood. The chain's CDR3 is CARGTSSYNSPLHF. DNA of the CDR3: TGTGCCCGCGGAACGAGCTCCTATAATTCACCCCTCCACTTT.